A selection of T cell receptor beta chains follows, all from one sample in a study of T cell changes during pregnancy in multiple sclerosis. Sequenced by immunoSEQ multiplex PCR; TCRdb stores in-frame clones only, minus some. Here the sample spans roughly 45,000 clones, 75% to 95% being singletons. Specimen: CD8+ T cells from peripheral blood mononuclear cells, collected after pregnancy. The receptors come from a female donor with multiple sclerosis, enrolled in a pregnancy study. The CDR3 runs from the conserved cysteine through the conserved F or W. Each record gives: V gene, J gene, clone size, D gene, CDR3 DNA, CDR3 protein. A D gene is named only where the DNA matches it firmly. The listing skips clone size in some rows; elsewhere it reads once, few, many or a size class.

TRBV1	TRBJ1-3	NA	NA	TGCACCAGCAGCCAAGATGAGGGGAGTAGCGGATACTCTGGAAACACCATATATTTT	CTSSQDEGSSGYSGNTIYF
TRBV7-8	TRBJ2-7	NA	NA	TGTGCCAGCAGCTCAGCAAGAGAGACAGGTCCTTTTGGCGAGCAGTACTTC	CASSSARETGPFGEQYF
TRBV7-9	TRBJ1-1	NA	TRBD1	TGTGCCAGCAGCTTATCACAGGGGAAAAATACTGAAGCTTTCTTT	CASSLSQGKNTEAFF
TRBV7-9	TRBJ1-2	NA	TRBD1	TGTGCCAGCAGCTTAGTCCCCCGACAGGGCCCCGACTATGGCTACACCTTC	CASSLVPRQGPDYGYTF
TRBV2	TRBJ1-4	NA	TRBD1	TGTGCCAGCACCAACAGGGGCCTCGGTGAAAAACTGTTTTTT	CASTNRGLGEKLFF
TRBV5-4	TRBJ2-1	NA	TRBD2	TGTGCCAGCAGCTGGGGGACTAGCGGGAGCTCCTACAATGAGCAGTTCTTC	CASSWGTSGSSYNEQFF
TRBV13	TRBJ2-5	NA	TRBD1	TGTGCCAGCAGCTTTTGGGACAGGGGGCGCCAAGAGACCCAGTACTTC	CASSFWDRGRQETQYF
TRBV15	TRBJ2-3	NA	TRBD2	TGTGCCACCAGCGGGGGGGGTACGCAGTATTTT	CATSGGGTQYF
TRBV5-6	TRBJ2-7	NA	TRBD1	TGTGCCAGCAGCTTGGGGGGACAGGGCTACGAGCAGTACTTC	CASSLGGQGYEQYF
TRBV21-1	TRBJ1-2	NA	NA	TGTGCCAGCAGGGGGGGGCCTGAGGGTTGTGGCTACACCTTC	CASRGGPEGCGYTF
TRBV6-6	TRBJ2-1	NA	NA	TGTGCCAGCAGTCCGACAGGGACTTCCTACAATGAGCAGTTCTTC	CASSPTGTSYNEQFF
TRBV18	TRBJ2-3	medium-sized	NA	TGTGCCAGCTCACGAATCGGTACTAGCACAGATACGCAGTATTTT	CASSRIGTSTDTQYF
TRBV7-8	TRBJ2-5	NA	TRBD2	TGTGCCAGCAACCCGGCTAGCGGGGGCGCGGAGACCCAGTACTTC	CASNPASGGAETQYF
TRBV6-5	TRBJ2-5	NA	TRBD2	TGTGCCAGCAGCTGGGATAGCGGGGGGGAGACCCAGTACTTC	CASSWDSGGETQYF
TRBV6-4	TRBJ2-7	NA	TRBD1	TGTGCCAGCAGAGTACCGGACAGGGGATTGGACTACGAGCAGTACTTC	CASRVPDRGLDYEQYF
TRBV19	TRBJ1-2	NA	TRBD1	TGTGCCAGTACTCGACCCCGGGACAGGGGAAACTATGGCTACACCTTC	CASTRPRDRGNYGYTF
TRBV7-3	TRBJ2-7	NA	NA	TGTGCCAGCAGCTTAAGCTCAGGGGACCACGAGCAGTACTTC	CASSLSSGDHEQYF
TRBV7-6	TRBJ1-1	NA	TRBD1	TGTGCCAGCAGCTCACTGACAGGGAGGAACACTGAAGCTTTCTTT	CASSSLTGRNTEAFF
TRBV7-9	TRBJ1-4	NA	TRBD1	TGTGCCAGCAGCCCCCCCCAGGGGGCTGATGTTGAAAAACTGTTTTTT	CASSPPQGADVEKLFF
TRBV4-3	TRBJ2-1	NA	TRBD2	TGCGCCAGCAGCCCGGGAGGCGCCGCAAGCTCCTACAATGAGCAGTTCTTC	CASSPGGAASSYNEQFF
TRBV18	TRBJ2-7	NA	NA	TGTGCCAGCTCACCTGCGGGAGAGCAGTACTTC	CASSPAGEQYF
TRBV11-1	TRBJ2-7	NA	NA	TGTGCCAGCAGCTCCCCCGGAACAGGGTCCTACGAGCAGTACTTC	CASSSPGTGSYEQYF
TRBV6-5	TRBJ2-7	NA	NA	TGTGCCAGCAGTTACTCGAGGGCAACGGCCTACGAGCAGTACTTC	CASSYSRATAYEQYF
TRBV19	TRBJ1-1	NA	NA	TGTGCCAGTAGTATCCACATGACGGGAACTGAAGCTTTCTTT	CASSIHMTGTEAFF
TRBV29-1	TRBJ1-2	NA	NA	TGCAGCGTTGATTTCTCGAGTGAGCCTTATGGCTACACCTTC	CSVDFSSEPYGYTF
TRBV19	TRBJ2-1	NA	TRBD2	TGTGCCAGTAGTATCAGCGCGGGGGGGCCCAATGAGCAGTTCTTC	CASSISAGGPNEQFF
TRBV5-1	TRBJ2-5	NA	NA	TGCGCCAGCACCCAGGATGGGACCCAGTACTTC	CASTQDGTQYF
TRBV7-2	TRBJ2-1	NA	TRBD2	TGTGCCAGCAGCCAGTCGGGGGGATTCTTCGATGAGCAGTTCTTC	CASSQSGGFFDEQFF
TRBV29-1	TRBJ1-5	NA	NA	TGCAGCGTTGAACAGGGTGGCGATCAGCCCCAGCATTTT	CSVEQGGDQPQHF
TRBV7-8	TRBJ2-3	NA	NA	TGTGCCAGCAGCTTATCAGGGGAGACAGATACGCAGTATTTT	CASSLSGETDTQYF
TRBV29-1	TRBJ2-2	NA	TRBD1	TGCAGCGTTGAAGGGCCCGGACAGGGGACGAAAGGGGTCACCGGGGAGCTGTTTTTT	CSVEGPGQGTKGVTGELFF
TRBV27	TRBJ1-1	NA	NA	TGTGCCAGCAGATCGTACAGGGTTATGAACACTGAAGCTTTCTTT	CASRSYRVMNTEAFF
TRBV6-5	TRBJ2-5	NA	NA	TGTGCCAGCACCGGGACTGGCACAGGGACCCAGTACTTC	CASTGTGTGTQYF
TRBV11-1	TRBJ2-1	NA	TRBD1	TGTGCCAGCGGCCCCGGGGACAGGCGCCACAATGAGCAGTTCTTC	CASGPGDRRHNEQFF
TRBV4-1	TRBJ2-4	NA	TRBD1	TGCGCCAGCAGCCAAGAGAACAGGGGACGGATTCAGTACTTC	CASSQENRGRIQYF
TRBV6-1	TRBJ2-7	NA	NA	TGTGCCAGCACCATAGCCTACGAGCAGTACTTC	CASTIAYEQYF
TRBV7-2	TRBJ2-7	once	TRBD2	TGTGCCAGCAGCGGCTATAGCGGGAGTTCCCACGAGCAGTACTTC	CASSGYSGSSHEQYF
TRBV5-1	TRBJ2-1	NA	TRBD2	TGCGCCAGCAGCTCGACTAGCGGGAGGGCCTATGAGCAGTTCTTC	CASSSTSGRAYEQFF
TRBV6-6	TRBJ2-3	NA	NA	TGTGCCAGCAGTTACTCCGGACTACCCCGCACAGATACGCAGTATTTT	CASSYSGLPRTDTQYF
TRBV7-9	TRBJ2-7	NA	NA	TGTGCCAGCAGCCGGAGAGCCTACGAGCAGTACTTC	CASSRRAYEQYF
TRBV7-9	TRBJ2-7	NA	TRBD1	TGTGCCAGCAGCCGGCCCCGACAGGGCCCCGAGCAGTACTTC	CASSRPRQGPEQYF
TRBV4-3	TRBJ1-1	NA	NA	TGCGCCAGCAGCCATTCGAGGGTGGGCACTGAAGCTTTCTTT	CASSHSRVGTEAFF
TRBV5-6	TRBJ2-1	NA	NA	TGTGCCAGCAGCCCAATCCCAGGGAACTATGAGCAGTTCTTC	CASSPIPGNYEQFF
TRBV19	TRBJ2-1	NA	TRBD2	TGTGCCAGTAGTATATTGGCTAGCGGGGTCAATGAGCAGTTCTTC	CASSILASGVNEQFF
TRBV27	TRBJ1-2	NA	TRBD1	TGTGCCAGCAGTTTTTCCCCAACTGGACAGGGTGTGAACTATGGCTACACCTTC	CASSFSPTGQGVNYGYTF
TRBV6-5	TRBJ1-2	NA	TRBD1	TGTGCCAGCAGTAGGACAGGCGGCTACACCTTC	CASSRTGGYTF
TRBV5-6	TRBJ1-1	NA	NA	TGTGCCAGCAGCTCGACAGCCACTGAAGCTTTCTTT	CASSSTATEAFF
TRBV6-5	TRBJ2-1	NA	NA	TGTGCCAGCAGTTACTCCAGACTACCCAACAATGAGCAGTTCTTC	CASSYSRLPNNEQFF
TRBV19	TRBJ1-5	once	NA	TGTGCCAGTAGTATCCTCCCTACTAGCAATCAGCCCCAGCATTTT	CASSILPTSNQPQHF
TRBV30	TRBJ2-1	NA	TRBD2	TGTGCCTTGTCTAGCGGGAGGGGGAATGAGCAGTTCTTC	CALSSGRGNEQFF
TRBV19	TRBJ1-1	NA	TRBD1	TGTGCCAGTAGGCCCGGACAGGGGATGAACACTGAAGCTTTCTTT	CASRPGQGMNTEAFF
TRBV7-6	TRBJ2-1	NA	NA	TGTTGGACGGGGAGCTCCTACAATGAGCAGTTCTTC	CWTGSSYNEQFF
TRBV5-4	TRBJ2-2	NA	NA	TGTGCCAGCAGCTTAGCGGTATCCGGGGAGCTGTTTTTT	CASSLAVSGELFF
TRBV5-6	TRBJ2-1	NA	TRBD2	TGTGCCAGCAGCTTGAACATGATGCGACTAGCGGGCAATGAGCAGTTCTTC	CASSLNMMRLAGNEQFF
TRBV5-5	TRBJ2-3	NA	TRBD1	TGTGCCAGCAGCTTTAGGGGACAGGGGTCCACAGATACGCAGTATTTT	CASSFRGQGSTDTQYF